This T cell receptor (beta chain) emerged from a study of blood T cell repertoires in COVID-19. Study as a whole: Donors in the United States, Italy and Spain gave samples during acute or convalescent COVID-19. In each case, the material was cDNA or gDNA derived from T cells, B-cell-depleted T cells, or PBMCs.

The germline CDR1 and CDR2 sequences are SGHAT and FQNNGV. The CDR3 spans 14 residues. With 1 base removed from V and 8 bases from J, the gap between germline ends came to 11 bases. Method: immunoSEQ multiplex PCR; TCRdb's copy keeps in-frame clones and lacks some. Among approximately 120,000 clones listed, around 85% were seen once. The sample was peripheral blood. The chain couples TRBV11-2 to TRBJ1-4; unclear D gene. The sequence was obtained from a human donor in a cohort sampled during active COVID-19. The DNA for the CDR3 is TGTGCCAGCAGCTTAGGGTCCATGGGCGAAAAACTGTTTTTT. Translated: CASSLGSMGEKLFF.